The rows below give T cell receptor beta chains drawn from one sample of a study of vaccination effects on CD4 cells after COVID-19. The antigens of these receptors remain unknown. Assay used: immunoSEQ multiplex PCR; TCRdb lists only in-frame clones, some missing. The table shows some 11,000 clones, with around 70% occurring only once. The sample in question was CD4+ T cells from PBMCs cultured with HCoV-229E spike peptides, obtained before COVID-19 vaccination. All receptors derive from a human donor who received a COVID-19 vaccine. CDR3s include the opening cysteine and the closing phenylalanine or tryptophan. D genes are given only for firm matches. Clone size appears in some rows only: once, few, many, or a class for an expanded clone.

d_call: -; v_call: TRBV3-1/TRBV3-2; clone_size: once; j_call: TRBJ2-7; cdr3_aa: CASSRGSYEQYF; cdr3_nt: TGTGCCAGCAGTCGTGGCTCCTACGAGCAGTACTTC
d_call: TRBD1; v_call: TRBV5-5; clone_size: -; j_call: TRBJ2-5; cdr3_aa: CASSRDSRETQYF; cdr3_nt: TGTGCCAGCAGCAGGGACAGTCGGGAGACCCAGTACTTC
d_call: -; v_call: TRBV4-1; clone_size: once; j_call: TRBJ1-5; cdr3_aa: CASSQEVGQPQHF; cdr3_nt: TGCGCCAGCAGCCAAGAAGTAGGTCAGCCCCAGCATTTT
d_call: TRBD2; v_call: TRBV10-3; clone_size: -; j_call: TRBJ2-7; cdr3_aa: CATRPSGRTGYEQYF; cdr3_nt: TGTGCCACCCGTCCTAGCGGGAGAACTGGGTACGAGCAGTACTTC
d_call: -; v_call: TRBV25-1; clone_size: few; j_call: TRBJ1-5; cdr3_aa: CASSPRGDQPQHF; cdr3_nt: TGTGCCAGCAGTCCTAGGGGAGATCAGCCCCAGCATTTT
d_call: TRBD1; v_call: TRBV28; clone_size: -; j_call: TRBJ2-7; cdr3_aa: CASSFPLSGQGRNEQYF; cdr3_nt: TGTGCCAGCAGTTTTCCCCTTTCTGGACAGGGTCGAAACGAGCAGTACTTC
d_call: -; v_call: TRBV5-1; clone_size: few; j_call: TRBJ1-6; cdr3_aa: CASSLAGGRDSPLHF; cdr3_nt: TGCGCCAGCAGCTTGGCCGGGGGGAGGGATTCACCCCTCCACTTT
d_call: -; v_call: TRBV21-1; clone_size: once; j_call: TRBJ1-4; cdr3_aa: CASSRVRDRGEKLFF; cdr3_nt: TGTGCCAGCAGCCGAGTCCGGGACAGGGGAGAAAAACTGTTTTTT
d_call: -; v_call: TRBV3-1/TRBV3-2; clone_size: -; j_call: TRBJ1-3; cdr3_aa: CASSQGRYSLGDTIYF; cdr3_nt: TGTGCCAGCAGCCAAGGGCGTTACAGTTTGGGGGACACCATATATTTT
d_call: -; v_call: TRBV3-1/TRBV3-2; clone_size: -; j_call: TRBJ2-6; cdr3_aa: CASSGRVGISGANVLTF; cdr3_nt: TGTGCCAGCAGCGGAAGGGTCGGCATCTCTGGGGCCAACGTCCTGACTTTC
d_call: -; v_call: TRBV15; clone_size: -; j_call: TRBJ2-5; cdr3_aa: CATSEHRGQKETQYF; cdr3_nt: TGTGCCACCAGCGAGCACCGCGGACAGAAAGAGACCCAGTACTTC